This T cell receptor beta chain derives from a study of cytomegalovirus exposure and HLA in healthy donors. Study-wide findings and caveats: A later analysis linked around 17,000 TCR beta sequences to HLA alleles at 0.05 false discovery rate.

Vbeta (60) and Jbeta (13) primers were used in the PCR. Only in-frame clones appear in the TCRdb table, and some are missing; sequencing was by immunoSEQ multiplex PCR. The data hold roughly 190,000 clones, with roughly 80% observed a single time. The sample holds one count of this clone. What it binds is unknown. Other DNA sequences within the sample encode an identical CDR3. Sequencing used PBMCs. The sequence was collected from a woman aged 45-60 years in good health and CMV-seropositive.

CDR3 DNA sequence: TGTGCCAGTAGAGTCGGCGGGGAAAAAGAGACCCAGTACTTC. Translated: CASRVGGEKETQYF. The gene calls are TRBV6-5 and TRBJ2-5, with D perhaps matching TRBD2 (6 bases). The germline V and J ends were trimmed by 9 bases and 3 bases, with 17 bases remaining between them. CDR3 length: 14 amino acids. The germline CDR1 and CDR2 sequences are MNHEY and SVGAGI.